This T cell receptor beta chain was profiled in a study of blood T cell repertoires in COVID-19. Whole-study context: COVID-19 samples from acute and convalescent phases originated in the United States, Italy and Spain. In each case, the material was cDNA or gDNA derived from T cells, B-cell-depleted T cells, or PBMCs.

As concerns this clone: The sample has other DNA sequences that encode this CDR3 too.

This table comes from immunoSEQ multiplex PCR, and its TCRdb copy is limited to in-frame clones, with some not included. The sample records nearly 300,000 clones, roughly 80% being singletons. Trimming removed 3 bases from V and 4 bases from J, with 9 bases in between. This CDR3 contains 13 residues. Germline lookup yields CDR1 LNHDA and CDR2 SQIVND (reference sequence). Sequencing was done on a sample of peripheral blood. The clonotype comes from a human donor with COVID-19, enrolled during active disease. The donor label of this sample is uncertain. This chain links TRBV19 with TRBJ1-1; a weak D match, TRBD1 (5 bases). The CDR3 DNA follows: TGTGCCAGTAGTATGGGGGGGGGCACTGAAGCTTTCTTT. This gives the protein CASSMGGGTEAFF.